These 20 T cell receptor beta chains came from one sample sequenced in a study of T cells in narcolepsy. Some clones are missing from TCRdb's copy, which holds only in-frame ones; the method was immunoSEQ multiplex PCR. The sample gives under 30,000 clones, 85% of which show up once; less than 1.5% is in the top ten. The sample taken for sequencing was CD45RA- memory CD4+ T cells from PBMCs. These receptors were taken from a human donor with narcolepsy.

CDR3 region: CASSPTGGSLNTEAFF. The CDR3 nucleotides are TGTGCCAGCAGCCCTACAGGGGGGTCCCTAAACACTGAAGCTTTCTTT. This rearrangement joins TRBV7-2 to TRBJ1-1, with 8 bases that match TRBD1. Germline loops: CDR1 SGHTA, CDR2 FQGNSA. V shed 5 bases and J 2 bases; nucleotides not matched to a gene: 10. The CDR3 sequence is 16 residues long.

V gene TRBV12-5 combines with J gene TRBJ1-2; D might be TRBD1 (5 bases). Per the germline V gene, CDR1 is LGHNT and CDR2 is FRNRAP. The germline V and J ends were trimmed by 1 base and 3 bases, with 6 bases remaining between them. The CDR3 has 13 amino acids. The CDR3 here is CASGLEGDYGYTF. CDR3 DNA: TGTGCTAGTGGTTTGGAAGGGGACTATGGCTACACCTTC.

By frequency in the sample, this clone is medium-sized. This sequence joins TRBV7-2 and TRBJ2-7, with 12 bases identical to TRBD2. The CDR3 spans 14 residues. CDR1 and CDR2 from the germline V gene are SGHTA and FQGNSA. V gave up 2 bases and J gave up 8 bases; unmatched junction bases: 4. In DNA, the CDR3 is TGTGCCAGCAGCTTAAGGACTAGCGGGATCCAGCAGTACTTC. Translating gives CASSLRTSGIQQYF.

V is TRBV7-6 and J is TRBJ2-3; 12 nucleotides agree with TRBD2. Germline CDR1 is SGHVS and CDR2 is FNYEAQ. The CDR3 covers 17 residues. V trimming: 1 base; J trimming: 3 bases; junction bases outside the gene matches: 5. The CDR3 region has the DNA TGTGCCAGCAGCTTAGGTTCTAGCGGGAGGGCTACAGATACGCAGTATTTT. It codes for CASSLGSSGRATDTQYF.

The chain's CDR3 is CASSDDTWTSQETQYF. CDR3 DNA: TGTGCCAGCAGTGACGATACCTGGACTTCCCAAGAGACCCAGTACTTC. V usage is TRBV25-1 and J usage is TRBJ2-5; a weak D match, TRBD2 (5 bases). CDR1 is MGHDK, CDR2 SYGVNS, per germline. The length of the CDR3 is 16 residues. V was trimmed by 3 bases and J by 1 base, leaving 15 bases between them.

The chain employs TRBV6-6 and TRBJ1-6, with TRBD1 as a possible D gene (6 bases). This CDR3 spans 14 amino acids. Germline loops: CDR1 MNHNY, CDR2 SVGAGI (reference sequence). V lost 8 bases to trimming and J lost 7 bases, with 15 bases between them. This CDR3 reads CASGPRQANSPLHF. The CDR3 region has the DNA TGTGCCAGCGGGCCGCGACAGGCCAATTCACCCCTCCACTTT.

The chain links TRBV9 to TRBJ2-2, with D possibly matching TRBD2 (5 bases). This CDR3 spans 16 amino acids. Germline V gene data show CDR1 as SGDLS and CDR2 as YYNGEE. Trimming took off 1 base at V and 4 bases at J, with 14 bases between the two ends. The CDR3 spells CASSVSPGTRTGELFF. The CDR3 DNA reads TGTGCCAGCAGCGTAAGCCCGGGAACCCGCACCGGGGAGCTGTTTTTT.

This chain joins TRBV11-2 and TRBJ2-7, with D uncertain. V lost 5 bases and J lost 0, with 11 bases in between. The CDR3 is 14 residues long. Germline assignment: CDR1 SGHAT and CDR2 FQNNGV. CDR3: CASSQLYSSYEQYF. The CDR3 bases are TGTGCCAGCAGCCAACTCTACAGCTCCTACGAGCAGTACTTC.

The chain has TRBV5-6 and TRBJ2-1, with TRBD2 matching over 12 bases. J lost 0 bases, V lost 4 bases, and 11 bases had no gene match. Germline loops: CDR1 SGHDT, CDR2 YYEEEE. The length of the CDR3 is 19 residues. CDR3 DNA: TGTGCCAGCAGCCGAATTATGACTAGCGGGAGTTCCTCCTACAATGAGCAGTTCTTC. Translation gives CASSRIMTSGSSSYNEQFF.

This clone was seen more than once but under ten times. The chain joins TRBV7-8 to TRBJ2-7; 7 nucleotides match TRBD1. Germline trimming cut 2 bases from V and 7 bases from J; bases unmatched to any gene: 17. The germline V gene has CDR1 SGHVS and CDR2 FQNEAQ. The length of the CDR3 is 17 residues. The CDR3 reads CASSLTADRAILREQYF. CDR3 DNA sequence: TGTGCCAGCAGCTTAACCGCCGACAGGGCCATCCTGAGGGAGCAGTACTTC.

This clone was observed a few times. The chain carries TRBV15 and TRBJ2-1; 7 positions match TRBD2. Germline V gene lookup returns CDR1 LNHNV and CDR2 YYDKDF (reference sequence). The CDR3 loop spans 14 amino acids. After removal of 7 bases from V and 3 bases from J, the junction contained 6 bases not matched to a gene. This CDR3 is CATTAGVGYNEQFF. CDR3 bases: TGTGCCACCACCGCGGGAGTAGGCTACAATGAGCAGTTCTTC. Combining the CDR3 with reference TRBV15 and TRBJ2-1 gives the whole variable domain DAMVIQNPRYQVTQFGKPVTLSCSQTLNHNVMYWYQQKSSQAPKLLFHYYDKDFNNEADTPDNFQSRRPNTSFCFLDIRSPGLGDTAMYLCATTAGVGYNEQFFGPGTRLTVL.

The V and J genes are TRBV13 and TRBJ2-1, with TRBD2 identical over 16 bases. V trimming: 5 bases; J trimming: 8 bases; junction bases outside the gene matches: 6. The CDR3 spans 16 residues. Germline CDR1 and CDR2: PRHDT and FYEKMQ (reference sequence). CDR3 DNA: TGTGCCAGCAGCAAGGGACTAGCGGGAGGGGTCGATGAGCAGTTCTTC. Protein product: CASSKGLAGGVDEQFF.

This chain connects TRBV11-3 to TRBJ2-1; D not resolved. V shed 1 base and J shed 5 bases, with 12 bases lying between them. CDR3 size: 15 residues. CDR1 and CDR2 from the germline V gene are SGHNT and YENEEA. The DNA of the CDR3 is TGTGCCAGCAGCTTAGGCCCGGGTCTGGACAATGAGCAGTTCTTC. Encoded protein: CASSLGPGLDNEQFF.

The chain is built from TRBV19 and TRBJ1-1, with TRBD1 as a possible D gene (5 bases). Trimming removed 1 base from V and 10 bases from J, with 10 bases in between. Germline CDR1 LNHDA, CDR2 SQIVND (reference sequence). The CDR3 length is 12 residues. The CDR3 spells CASSIAGIGAFF. CDR3 coding DNA: TGTGCCAGTAGTATAGCAGGGATCGGAGCTTTCTTT.

The rearrangement uses TRBV7-8 and TRBJ1-2, with TRBD1 identical over 8 bases. This CDR3 contains 15 residues. J was trimmed by 2 bases and V by 5 bases; bases with no gene match: 7. From germline, CDR1 is SGHVS and CDR2 FQNEAQ. The CDR3 sequence: CASSIRTGSNYGYTF. The CDR3, as DNA: TGTGCCAGCAGCATCCGGACAGGGTCCAACTATGGCTACACCTTC.

The chain joins TRBV6-1 to TRBJ2-2, with 7 bases aligning to TRBD2. V gave up 2 bases and J gave up 4 bases; unmatched junction bases: 1. Germline V gene sequence: CDR1 MNHNS, CDR2 SASEGT. The CDR3 extends over 14 amino acids. The CDR3, as DNA: TGTGCCAGCAGTGAACTAGCGGCCACCGGGGAGCTGTTTTTT. Translating gives CASSELAATGELFF.

The chain uses TRBV14 and TRBJ2-2; TRBD2 might be the D (7 bases). Germline V gives CDR1 SGHDN, CDR2 FVKESK. This CDR3 is built from 16 residues. The V end was cut by 2 bases, the J end by 4 bases, with 14 bases between. CDR3 in amino acids: CASSQIGGAGTGELFF. The CDR3 DNA sequence: TGTGCCAGCAGCCAAATAGGGGGGGCTGGCACCGGGGAGCTGTTTTTT.

A single count supports this clone. This chain connects TRBV5-1 to TRBJ2-1, with TRBD2 matching over 12 bases. Germline V CDR1 and CDR2: SGHRS, YFSETQ. V lost 3 bases to trimming and J lost 1 base; unmatched junction nucleotides: 5. The CDR3 has 17 amino acids. The CDR3 DNA follows: TGCGCCAGCAGCTACGGGACTAGCGGGTTATCCTACAATGAGCAGTTCTTC. It translates to CASSYGTSGLSYNEQFF.

This rearrangement joins TRBV11-3 to TRBJ2-1; D is possibly TRBD2 (5 bases). Trimming took off 0 bases at V and 7 bases at J, with 16 bases between the two ends. This CDR3 contains 16 residues. The germline V gene has CDR1 SGHNT and CDR2 YENEEA. The CDR3 loop is CASSLDSVLEVNEQFF. The CDR3, as DNA: TGTGCCAGCAGCTTAGATAGCGTGCTAGAAGTAAATGAGCAGTTCTTC.

The genes are TRBV11-2 and TRBJ1-4; 7 nucleotides align to TRBD1. This CDR3 region has 15 residues. Germline V CDR1 and CDR2: SGHAT, FQNNGV. V gave up 8 bases and J gave up 7 bases; unmatched junction bases: 13. The CDR3 protein is CASRTGAGLGEKLFF. The CDR3 DNA follows: TGTGCCAGCCGTACAGGGGCGGGTTTGGGTGAAAAACTGTTTTTT.